What follows is one T cell receptor (beta chain) and its context. Expressed TCRB transcripts were sequenced because the entire RNA isolate underwent reverse transcription. Several million reads were obtained on average from naive, central memory and regulatory T cell samples. Only in-frame clones appear in the TCRdb table, and some are missing; sequencing was by immunoSEQ multiplex PCR. The sample holds 620,000 or so clones, 15% to 17% seen once. This record comes from a study of beta chain features in type 1 diabetes. Germline V gene lookup returns CDR1 SGHVS and CDR2 FNYEAQ. The CDR3 contains 15 residues. V lost 3 bases to trimming and J lost 5 bases; unmatched junction nucleotides: 5.

The sequence derives from a man between 18 and 29 years old in good health. V usage is TRBV7-6 and J usage is TRBJ1-4, with TRBD1 matching 8 bases. What was sequenced was naive CD4+ T cells from blood. This chain's CDR3 is CASSFYRGVNEKLFF. CDR3 in DNA: TGTGCCAGCAGCTTCTACAGGGGGGTAAATGAAAAACTGTTTTTT.